A selection of T cell receptor beta chains follows, all from one sample in a study of CD8 T cells in ankylosing spondylitis. TCRdb passed the 5' RACE reads through MiXCR, listing each CDR3 protein once. Of under 300,000 distinct CDR3 sequences listed, 9.5% to 12% are singletons. The sequenced sample consisted of blood, either unsorted or a sorted T cell fraction (not recorded which). These receptors were obtained from a male donor with ankylosing spondylitis or in good health (not recorded which). Each CDR3 is given with its conserved first and last residue. A D gene is named only where the DNA matches it firmly. Clone size is not always given. Where it is, it says once, few, many or a class for expanded clones.

>TRBJ1-2|.|.|TRBV30
TGTGCCTGGAACGGGTTGGCGTTTGGCTACACCTTC
CAWNGLAFGYTF
>TRBJ2-3|many|TRBD2|TRBV6-1
TGTGCCAGCAGTACCACGTATTTCGGGGGGTTGAATACGCAGTATTTT
CASSTTYFGGLNTQYF
>TRBJ2-1|few|.|TRBV9
TGTGCCAGCAGCTCCGGGAGTATATACAATGAGCAGTTCTTC
CASSSGSIYNEQFF
>TRBJ1-5|many|.|TRBV20-1
TGCAGTGCTGCAGGACAGACATCAAATCAGCCCCAGCATTTT
CSAAGQTSNQPQHF
>TRBJ1-1|many|TRBD1|TRBV12-3/TRBV12-4
TGTGCCAGCACCAGAGAGCGACAGGGAGCTTTAATGAACACTGAAGCTTTCTTT
CASTRERQGALMNTEAFF
>TRBJ2-2|.|.|TRBV7-7
TGTGCCAGCAGCGGAAACTTCCCGAACACCGGGGAGCTGTTTTTT
CASSGNFPNTGELFF
>TRBJ2-1|many|.|TRBV9
TGTGCCAGCAGCGGAGGGGGTATAGCGGAGCACAATGAGCAGTTCTTC
CASSGGGIAEHNEQFF
>TRBJ2-2|.|TRBD1|TRBV15
TGTGCCACCAGTAAGGACCGGGACAGGGGTCCCGGGGAGCTGTTTTTT
CATSKDRDRGPGELFF
>TRBJ2-1|many|.|TRBV12-3/TRBV12-4
TGTGCCAGCAGTCATACCGGGACCAGAGACAATGAGCAGTTCTTC
CASSHTGTRDNEQFF
>TRBJ2-3|.|.|TRBV5-4
TGTGCCAGCAGCTTGGAGCTAGCATCAGATACGCAGTATTTT
CASSLELASDTQYF
>TRBJ2-1|.|.|TRBV3-1
TGTGCCAGCAGCCAAGGATCGAGGGACACCCTTTTCTACAATGAGCAGTTCTTC
CASSQGSRDTLFYNEQFF
>TRBJ1-1|few|.|TRBV28
TGTGCCAGCAGTTTACAGTCGGGAGCCGCCGCGGCTTTCTTT
CASSLQSGAAAAFF
>TRBJ2-7|.|TRBD2|TRBV3-1
TGTGCCAGCAGCCAACTTTTGGCCACAGAGAAAGCGGGGGAGCAGTACTTC
CASSQLLATEKAGEQYF
>TRBJ1-5|many|.|TRBV12-3/TRBV12-4
TGTGCCAGCAGCTCAGGGTTGCCCGGACAGCCCCAGCATTTT
CASSSGLPGQPQHF
>TRBJ2-7|many|.|TRBV12-3/TRBV12-4
TGTGCCAGCAGTCGAGGGTCGTACGAGCAGTACTTC
CASSRGSYEQYF